The source of this T cell receptor beta chain is a study of blood T cell repertoires in COVID-19 (dated by TCRdb to 2018 to 2021). Regarding the study in general: The collaborator samples originated in the United States, Italy and Spain and spanned the acute and convalescent phases of COVID-19. Samples came from the ongoing ImmuneRACE study (first 160 participants) plus 1,254 subjects from 6 global collaborators. The sample metadata nearly always contained a de-identified subject ID, COVID-19 status, age in years and sex. The repertoires were released in a freely available public database meant as a resource for research on the immune response to SARS-CoV-2. The dataset comprised deeply sampled blood TCRbeta repertoires from subjects exposed to, actively infected with, or recovered from COVID-19. The prospective study material was composed of cDNA or gDNA derived from T cells, B-cell-depleted T cells, or PBMCs. HLA class I and class II types, where available, came from metadata supplied by the sample provider rather than from assay-based typing.

The immunoSEQ Assay, a bias-controlled multiplex PCR, was used to amplify TCRbeta CDR3 regions from genomic DNA. The paper's processing steps were these. The number of nucleated cells in each sample was estimated by amplification of reference gene primers within the assay. To quantify the absolute abundance of each unique TCRbeta CDR3 rearrangement, sequence reads were collapsed and filtered. For each sample, productive Simpson clonality was calculated by taking the square root of Simpson's diversity index across productive rearrangements. The source is immuneACCESS, and TCRdb retained only in-frame sequences with V and J called. Part of the clones is not carried over; for the studies checked, unresolved V genes explain less than half of this, and the remainder is unexplained. Clone size and the V and J calls come from that table; the DNA yielded D and trimming. Within this sample are some 320,000 clones, with about 85% of them counted one time only. Of the sample, around 1.9% is held by the ten largest clones.

With regard to this clone: What this receptor recognizes is not known. No qualities accompany the bases; no much larger clone lies one base away.

Enrolling through a virtual design, the prospective study's participants ranged in age from roughly 18 to 89 years and lived across some 22 United States geographic areas. In the prospective study, participants were assigned to cohorts based on the clinical history participants reported in a screening survey and a study questionnaire. Exposed participants had been in contact, within 2 weeks of entering the study, with a person who had a PCR-confirmed or clinician-diagnosed case of COVID-19. In the prospective study, mobile phlebotomists collected whole blood, serum and a nasopharyngeal or oropharyngeal swab from each participant. Participants in the prospective study had the option to provide additional blood draws and questionnaires over a 2-month period. Prospective study blood samples were shipped either frozen or at room temperature before DNA extraction. Reading from cysteine to phenylalanine, the CDR3 counts 15 amino acids. The only DNA kept is the CDR3, 45 bases in frame from the first base. According to the germline V gene, CDR1 reads MNHEY and CDR2 reads SVGAGI. At the junction V is shortened by 7 bases and J by 4 bases, with 20 bases in between.

What the research found in general, with its limitations: Clinical and demographic metadata were provided uncurated, with the amount varying by source and participant.

The sequence is built from TRBV6-5 and TRBJ2-7, with TRBD1 tentatively as D gene (6 bases match). The source of this sequence is a woman in her twenties or thirties who had been exposed to COVID-19. The specimen was PBMCs or T cells enriched from blood (not recorded which). The nucleotide sequence is given as TGTGCCAGCAACCCCACCCAAACAGGGACGTACGAGCAGTACTTC. Translated, it gives CASNPTQTGTYEQYF.